The sequence of this T cell receptor beta chain was determined in a study of blood T cell repertoires in COVID-19. Study details: Material from acute and convalescent COVID-19 was sourced from the United States, Italy and Spain.

The V and J ends lost 2 bases and 2 bases respectively, with 13 bases between them. Germline values: CDR1 MNHNS, CDR2 SASEGT. This CDR3 comprises 16 residues. In the study's own analysis: Amplification of reference gene primers was used by the study to estimate nucleated cell counts. Sequencing used immunoSEQ multiplex PCR; TCRdb keeps in-frame clones, though not all of them. V and J calls and clone size are copied from that table; D and trimming were computed from the DNA. Among approximately 120,000 clones, approximately 80% were seen once, and the ten largest hold roughly 10%. The sequenced material came from peripheral blood. The chain uses TRBV6-1 and TRBJ1-5; tentative D call: TRBD1 (5 bases). The clonotype originates from a man between 60 and 75 years old with acute or convalescent COVID-19. CDR3 residues: CASSEWGYEGNQPQHF. The CDR3 bases are TGTGCCAGCAGTGAATGGGGCTACGAGGGCAATCAGCCCCAGCATTTT.